Listed below are T cell receptor beta chains from one sample, sequenced in a study of blood T cell repertoires in COVID-19. TCRdb keeps only in-frame clones here, not all; method: immunoSEQ multiplex PCR. The sample has about 310,000 clones, around 87% seen once. The sequencing sample was made of PBMCs or T cells enriched from blood (not recorded which). Receptor source: a woman aged 18-29 years with acute COVID-19. Both conserved end residues are part of each CDR3. The D gene is left open where the match is weak. Size is omitted from some rows. Given values are once, few, many or a class for expanded clones.

clone size: -; D gene: -; J gene: TRBJ1-2; V gene: TRBV28; CDR3 DNA: TGTGCCAGCAGTAGGCAGGGCCCTGGCTACACCTTC; CDR3 protein: CASSRQGPGYTF
clone size: -; D gene: -; J gene: TRBJ1-2; V gene: TRBV2; CDR3 DNA: TGTGCCAGCAGGAGGGCCTCGAACAACTATGGCTACACCTTC; CDR3 protein: CASRRASNNYGYTF
clone size: few; D gene: TRBD2; J gene: TRBJ2-5; V gene: TRBV7-8; CDR3 DNA: TGTGCCAGCAGTCCTAGGACTAGCGGGAGGGGAGAGACCCAGTACTTC; CDR3 protein: CASSPRTSGRGETQYF
clone size: -; D gene: -; J gene: TRBJ2-2; V gene: TRBV7-3; CDR3 DNA: TGTGCCAGCAGCCTAGCGCGCACCGGGGAGCTGTTTTTT; CDR3 protein: CASSLARTGELFF
clone size: -; D gene: TRBD1; J gene: TRBJ1-2; V gene: TRBV12-3/TRBV12-4; CDR3 DNA: TGTGCCAGCAGTTTAGGGGGACAGGACACCTTC; CDR3 protein: CASSLGGQDTF
clone size: -; D gene: TRBD1; J gene: TRBJ1-1; V gene: TRBV29-1; CDR3 DNA: TGCAGCGTTGTTCCGGGACAGGGGGACACTGAAGCTTTCTTT; CDR3 protein: CSVVPGQGDTEAFF
clone size: -; D gene: TRBD1; J gene: TRBJ2-7; V gene: TRBV7-2; CDR3 DNA: TGTGCCAGCAGCGGATGGACAGGGCCCTACGAGCAGTACTTC; CDR3 protein: CASSGWTGPYEQYF
clone size: -; D gene: -; J gene: TRBJ2-7; V gene: TRBV20-1; CDR3 DNA: TGCAGTGCTAGTGTTAGCGACTACGAGCAGTACTTC; CDR3 protein: CSASVSDYEQYF
clone size: -; D gene: -; J gene: TRBJ2-1; V gene: TRBV28; CDR3 DNA: TGTGCCAGCAGTTTTGGTAGTGAGCAGTTCTTC; CDR3 protein: CASSFGSEQFF
clone size: -; D gene: TRBD2; J gene: TRBJ2-2; V gene: TRBV14; CDR3 DNA: TGTGCCAGCAGCCAAGTTCAGGGACTAGCGGGAGCCGGGGAGCTGTTTTTT; CDR3 protein: CASSQVQGLAGAGELFF
clone size: -; D gene: -; J gene: TRBJ2-7; V gene: TRBV28; CDR3 DNA: TGTGCCAGCGGGCCTTCGCTTTATTTCGAGCAGTACTTC; CDR3 protein: CASGPSLYFEQYF
clone size: once; D gene: -; J gene: TRBJ1-5; V gene: TRBV18; CDR3 DNA: TGTGCCAGCTCACCACAGGGGAGCAATCAGCCCCAGCATTTT; CDR3 protein: CASSPQGSNQPQHF
clone size: -; D gene: TRBD1; J gene: TRBJ1-2; V gene: TRBV6-4; CDR3 DNA: TGTGCCAGCAGTGACCTCCGGGACAGGAGGAGTATAAACTATGGCTACACCTTC; CDR3 protein: CASSDLRDRRSINYGYTF
clone size: -; D gene: TRBD1; J gene: TRBJ1-4; V gene: TRBV5-1; CDR3 DNA: TGCGCCAGCAGCTTGGGAGGGACAGGGAATGAAAAACTGTTTTTT; CDR3 protein: CASSLGGTGNEKLFF
clone size: once; D gene: TRBD1; J gene: TRBJ1-1; V gene: TRBV5-1; CDR3 DNA: TGCGCCAGCAGCGGGTTGACAGGGAGCGCCGCTGAAGCTTTCTTT; CDR3 protein: CASSGLTGSAAEAFF
clone size: -; D gene: TRBD1; J gene: TRBJ1-5; V gene: TRBV30; CDR3 DNA: TGTGCCTGGACGGAGGACAGGGGACAGCCCCAGCATTTT; CDR3 protein: CAWTEDRGQPQHF
clone size: -; D gene: TRBD2; J gene: TRBJ2-3; V gene: TRBV2; CDR3 DNA: TGTGCCAGCACAACTAGCGGGACCCCCACAGATACGCAGTATTTT; CDR3 protein: CASTTSGTPTDTQYF
clone size: -; D gene: -; J gene: TRBJ2-2; V gene: TRBV3-1/TRBV3-2; CDR3 DNA: TGTGCCAGCAGCCAGAGGGGCGGGATGAGGGACACCGGGGAGCTGTTTTTT; CDR3 protein: CASSQRGGMRDTGELFF
clone size: -; D gene: -; J gene: TRBJ2-1; V gene: TRBV7-9; CDR3 DNA: TGTGCCAGCAGCTCGATTACTAGAGGTAGTTACAATGAGCAGTTCTTC; CDR3 protein: CASSSITRGSYNEQFF
clone size: -; D gene: -; J gene: TRBJ1-6; V gene: TRBV9; CDR3 DNA: TGTGCCAGCAGCGTAGGGTCAGGGCCAAATTCACCCCTCCACTTT; CDR3 protein: CASSVGSGPNSPLHF
clone size: -; D gene: -; J gene: TRBJ1-1; V gene: TRBV19; CDR3 DNA: TGTGCCAGTAGTTACCAACTAAGGAACACTGAAGCTTTCTTT; CDR3 protein: CASSYQLRNTEAFF
clone size: -; D gene: TRBD1; J gene: TRBJ2-7; V gene: TRBV29-1; CDR3 DNA: TGCAGCGTCGGTGAGGGGCAGGGGGCCTACGAGCAGTACTTC; CDR3 protein: CSVGEGQGAYEQYF
clone size: -; D gene: TRBD2; J gene: TRBJ2-1; V gene: TRBV7-9; CDR3 DNA: TGTGCCAGCAGCTTAGTGGGAGTAGCGGGGGCCTACAATGAGCAGTTCTTC; CDR3 protein: CASSLVGVAGAYNEQFF
clone size: -; D gene: TRBD2; J gene: TRBJ2-3; V gene: TRBV2; CDR3 DNA: TGTGCCAGCTTAGCGGGAGTCACAGATACGCAGTATTTT; CDR3 protein: CASLAGVTDTQYF
clone size: -; D gene: TRBD2; J gene: TRBJ2-1; V gene: TRBV7-2; CDR3 DNA: TGTGCCAGCAGGCCACTAGCGGGAGTGGATGAGCAGTTCTTC; CDR3 protein: CASRPLAGVDEQFF
clone size: -; D gene: -; J gene: TRBJ2-2; V gene: TRBV29-1; CDR3 DNA: TGCAGCGTTAGTGAGGGGAACACCGGGGAGCTGTTTTTT; CDR3 protein: CSVSEGNTGELFF
clone size: -; D gene: -; J gene: TRBJ1-2; V gene: TRBV11-2; CDR3 DNA: TGTGCCAGCAGCCCATTGGAGGGAGGGTATGGCTACACCTTC; CDR3 protein: CASSPLEGGYGYTF
clone size: -; D gene: TRBD2; J gene: TRBJ2-5; V gene: TRBV7-9; CDR3 DNA: TGTGCCAGCAGGCCCCGCCGGGCGGGAGTATCAGAGACCCAGTACTTC; CDR3 protein: CASRPRRAGVSETQYF
clone size: -; D gene: -; J gene: TRBJ2-1; V gene: TRBV7-3; CDR3 DNA: TGTGCCAGCAGCCCGAACGGCGGGAACAATGAGCAGTTCTTC; CDR3 protein: CASSPNGGNNEQFF
clone size: -; D gene: TRBD1; J gene: TRBJ1-6; V gene: TRBV5-1; CDR3 DNA: TGCGCCAGCAGCGCCGGGACAGGACGGGGTTCACCCCTCCACTTT; CDR3 protein: CASSAGTGRGSPLHF
clone size: -; D gene: TRBD2; J gene: TRBJ2-3; V gene: TRBV5-6; CDR3 DNA: TGTGCCAGCAGCTCGGTCCGGGAGGGGACAGATACGCAGTATTTT; CDR3 protein: CASSSVREGTDTQYF
clone size: -; D gene: TRBD2; J gene: TRBJ2-3; V gene: TRBV5-4; CDR3 DNA: TGTGCCAGCAGCTTGGCCGGGGAGGGGACAGATACGCAGTATTTT; CDR3 protein: CASSLAGEGTDTQYF
clone size: -; D gene: TRBD1; J gene: TRBJ1-3; V gene: TRBV18; CDR3 DNA: TGTGCCAGCTCACCGACAGGGACAGCACAATCCTCTGGAAACACCATATATTTT; CDR3 protein: CASSPTGTAQSSGNTIYF
clone size: -; D gene: -; J gene: TRBJ1-1; V gene: TRBV7-9; CDR3 DNA: TGTGCCATCATCACGGGAATTGAAGCTTTCTTT; CDR3 protein: CAIITGIEAFF
clone size: -; D gene: TRBD1; J gene: TRBJ1-5; V gene: TRBV28; CDR3 DNA: TGTGCCAGCAGGATAGGGGGCAGCCAGCCCCAGCATTTT; CDR3 protein: CASRIGGSQPQHF
clone size: -; D gene: -; J gene: TRBJ1-1; V gene: TRBV9; CDR3 DNA: TGTGCCAGCAGCGTAGGAACAGGGAAAGCTTTCTTT; CDR3 protein: CASSVGTGKAFF
clone size: -; D gene: -; J gene: TRBJ1-5; V gene: TRBV19; CDR3 DNA: TGTGCCAGTAGTCCCTTCGGGGGTGGCAATCAGCCCCAGCATTTT; CDR3 protein: CASSPFGGGNQPQHF
clone size: -; D gene: -; J gene: TRBJ2-5; V gene: TRBV5-8; CDR3 DNA: TGTGCCAGCAGCTACATTGGGCTTAGCCAAGAGACCCAGTACTTC; CDR3 protein: CASSYIGLSQETQYF
clone size: -; D gene: TRBD2; J gene: TRBJ2-7; V gene: TRBV27; CDR3 DNA: TGTGCCAGCAGGGGCGGAACTAGCGGTTCCCCCTACGAGCAGTACTTC; CDR3 protein: CASRGGTSGSPYEQYF
clone size: -; D gene: TRBD2; J gene: TRBJ2-1; V gene: TRBV6-5; CDR3 DNA: TGTGCCAGCAGCCCGGGACTAGCGGATTACAATGAGCAGTTCTTC; CDR3 protein: CASSPGLADYNEQFF
clone size: once; D gene: -; J gene: TRBJ1-1; V gene: TRBV27; CDR3 DNA: TGTGCCAGCAGTTTTTGGGTTGAGAGGGGGAAGACTGAAGCTTTCTTT; CDR3 protein: CASSFWVERGKTEAFF
clone size: -; D gene: TRBD1; J gene: TRBJ2-1; V gene: TRBV14; CDR3 DNA: TGTGCCAGCAGCCAAGTTGGGACAGGGGGCTACAATGAGCAGTTCTTC; CDR3 protein: CASSQVGTGGYNEQFF
clone size: -; D gene: -; J gene: TRBJ2-3; V gene: TRBV6-1; CDR3 DNA: TGTGCCAGCAGTGAGCGGACTAGCACAGATACGCAGTATTTT; CDR3 protein: CASSERTSTDTQYF
clone size: -; D gene: -; J gene: TRBJ1-6; V gene: TRBV6-5; CDR3 DNA: TGTGCCAGCGCCCTAAATAATTCACCCCTCCACTTT; CDR3 protein: CASALNNSPLHF
clone size: -; D gene: TRBD1; J gene: TRBJ1-2; V gene: TRBV18; CDR3 DNA: TGTGCCAGCTCACCTCAGGACAGGGGCTATGGCTACACCTTC; CDR3 protein: CASSPQDRGYGYTF
clone size: -; D gene: -; J gene: TRBJ1-1; V gene: TRBV5-1; CDR3 DNA: TGCGCCAGCAGCAAAGAAGGGGCCGCAGCTGAAGCTTTCTTT; CDR3 protein: CASSKEGAAAEAFF
clone size: -; D gene: TRBD1; J gene: TRBJ1-1; V gene: TRBV18; CDR3 DNA: TGTGCCAGCTCACTATCCGGGACAGGGGTAAAAACTGAAGCTTTCTTT; CDR3 protein: CASSLSGTGVKTEAFF
clone size: -; D gene: TRBD2; J gene: TRBJ2-1; V gene: TRBV5-1; CDR3 DNA: TGCGCCAGCAGCTCAAGTAGCGGGAGGGCTGGTAATGAGCAGTTCTTC; CDR3 protein: CASSSSSGRAGNEQFF
clone size: few; D gene: -; J gene: TRBJ1-3; V gene: TRBV18; CDR3 DNA: TGTGCCAGCTCACCACCGGCAGGCCACTCTGGAAACACCATATATTTT; CDR3 protein: CASSPPAGHSGNTIYF
clone size: -; D gene: -; J gene: TRBJ1-5; V gene: TRBV6-6; CDR3 DNA: TGTGCCAGCAACATACAGCTACAGCCCCAGCATTTT; CDR3 protein: CASNIQLQPQHF
clone size: -; D gene: -; J gene: TRBJ2-3; V gene: TRBV6-6; CDR3 DNA: TGTGCCAGCAGCTCCCTCGTAGTTGATACGCAGTATTTT; CDR3 protein: CASSSLVVDTQYF
clone size: -; D gene: -; J gene: TRBJ1-1; V gene: TRBV18; CDR3 DNA: TGTGCCAGCTCACCAATAAAACAGCCACAGGAAGCTTTCTTT; CDR3 protein: CASSPIKQPQEAFF